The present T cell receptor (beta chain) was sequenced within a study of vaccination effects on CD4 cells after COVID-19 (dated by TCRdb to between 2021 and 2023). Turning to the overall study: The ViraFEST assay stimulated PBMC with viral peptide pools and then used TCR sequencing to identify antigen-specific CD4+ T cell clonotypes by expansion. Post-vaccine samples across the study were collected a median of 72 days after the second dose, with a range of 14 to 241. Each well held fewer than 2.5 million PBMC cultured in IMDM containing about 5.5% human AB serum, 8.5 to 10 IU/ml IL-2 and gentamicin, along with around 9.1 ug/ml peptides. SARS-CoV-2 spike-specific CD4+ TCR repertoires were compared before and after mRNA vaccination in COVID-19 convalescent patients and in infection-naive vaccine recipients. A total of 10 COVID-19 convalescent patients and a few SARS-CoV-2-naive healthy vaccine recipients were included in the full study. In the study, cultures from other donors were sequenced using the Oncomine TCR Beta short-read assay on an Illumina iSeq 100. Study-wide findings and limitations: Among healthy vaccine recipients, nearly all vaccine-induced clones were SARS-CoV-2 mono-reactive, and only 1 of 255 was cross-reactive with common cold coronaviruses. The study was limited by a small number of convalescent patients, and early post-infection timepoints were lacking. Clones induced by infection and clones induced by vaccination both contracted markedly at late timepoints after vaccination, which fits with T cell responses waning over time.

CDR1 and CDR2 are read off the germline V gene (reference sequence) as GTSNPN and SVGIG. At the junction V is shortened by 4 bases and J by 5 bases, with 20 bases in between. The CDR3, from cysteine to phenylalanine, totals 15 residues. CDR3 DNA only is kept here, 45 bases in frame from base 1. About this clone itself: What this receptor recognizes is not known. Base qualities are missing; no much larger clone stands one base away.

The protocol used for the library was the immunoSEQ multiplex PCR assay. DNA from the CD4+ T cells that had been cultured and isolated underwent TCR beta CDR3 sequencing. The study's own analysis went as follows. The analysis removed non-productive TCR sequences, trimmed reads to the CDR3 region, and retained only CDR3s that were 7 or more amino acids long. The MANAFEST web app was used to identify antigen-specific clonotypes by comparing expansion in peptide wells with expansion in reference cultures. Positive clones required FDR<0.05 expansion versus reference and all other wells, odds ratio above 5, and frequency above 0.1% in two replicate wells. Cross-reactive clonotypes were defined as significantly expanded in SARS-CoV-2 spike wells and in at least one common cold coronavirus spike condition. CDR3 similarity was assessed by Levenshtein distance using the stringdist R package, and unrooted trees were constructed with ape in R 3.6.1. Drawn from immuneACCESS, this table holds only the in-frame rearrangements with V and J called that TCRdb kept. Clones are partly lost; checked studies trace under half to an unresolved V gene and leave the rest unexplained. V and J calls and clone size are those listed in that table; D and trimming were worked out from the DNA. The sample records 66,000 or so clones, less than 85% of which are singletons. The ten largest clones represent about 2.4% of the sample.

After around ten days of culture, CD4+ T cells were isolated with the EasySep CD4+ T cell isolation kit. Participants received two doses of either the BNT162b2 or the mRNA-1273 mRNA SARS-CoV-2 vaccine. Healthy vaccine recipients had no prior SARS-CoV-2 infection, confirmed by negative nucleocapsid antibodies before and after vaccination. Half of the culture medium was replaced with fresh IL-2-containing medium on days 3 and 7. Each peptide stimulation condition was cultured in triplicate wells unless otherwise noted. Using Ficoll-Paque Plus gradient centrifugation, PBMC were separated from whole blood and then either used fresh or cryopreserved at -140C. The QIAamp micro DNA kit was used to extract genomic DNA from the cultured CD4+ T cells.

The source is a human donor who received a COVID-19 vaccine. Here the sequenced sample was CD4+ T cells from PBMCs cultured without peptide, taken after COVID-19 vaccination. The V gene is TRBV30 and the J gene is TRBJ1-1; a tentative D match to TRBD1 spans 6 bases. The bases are TGTGCCTGGAAATCCCCTAAGCAGGGGCCTACTGAAGCTTTCTTT. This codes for CAWKSPKQGPTEAFF.